The T cell receptor (beta chain) under discussion was sequenced for a study of cytomegalovirus exposure and HLA in healthy donors (dated by TCRdb to about 2017). For the study in its entirety: According to an earlier analysis of a few hundred of the donors, about 190 million T cells yielded 117 million unique TCR beta sequences and 250 to 350 Gb of sequence data. An early release covering 550 to 700 HLA-typed donors comprised about 320 gigabases of sequencing data and around 86 million unique TCR sequences. Among the roughly 430 genotyped donors, approximately 81% belonged to the genetic ancestry cluster associated with self-reported Caucasian donors. The study aimed to test whether signatures of past pathogen exposure could be identified by cataloging public T cell receptors. Using immunosequencing, the study profiled T cell repertoires from roughly 650 subjects and related those repertoires to cytomegalovirus serostatus. Along with the roughly 670-subject first cohort, a separate validation cohort of about 110 different subjects was used. To predict cytomegalovirus infection status, the study brought together high-throughput TCR immunosequencing, statistical association of individual TCRs with disease status, and machine learning. In a later analysis, previously published TCR beta repertoires from more than 500 donors were re-analyzed and high-resolution HLA genotyping was added so that TCR occurrence patterns could be studied. Rather than drawing on any new phenotypic data, the later analysis identified candidate immune exposures from TCR beta sequences and the way those sequences occurred across donors. To decide whether each TCR beta V gene segment behaved as functional or pseudogenic, an earlier analysis of some 570 of the donors relied on high-throughput TCR beta sequencing. Donor age, sex, ethnicity and CMV serostatus were compiled together with the repertoire data. Genome-wide SNP genotypes for about three fifths of the 666 donors were used in a later genetic analysis, which treated that subset as a discovery cohort. All discovery cohort repertoires had been generated on a single sequencing platform. HLA typing covered class I and class II loci at four-digit resolution. Typing coverage varied by locus: about 620-640 donors for A, B, C, DRB1 and DQB1; under 550 for DQA1; more than 600 for DPA1; some 470 for DPB1. Several DR-DQ haplotypes were treated as single units for association and clustering because of strong linkage in the cohort. Among about 400 genotyped donors of the cohort, an average of approximately 200,000 unique TCR beta nucleotide sequences was sequenced per donor, of which about 18% were non-productive. Points the paper makes about the study in general: A later analysis reported that several top co-occurrence clusters appeared linked to parvovirus B19, influenza, CMV and Epstein-Barr virus. Specific HLA alleles were associated with over 15,000 TCR beta sequences at a false discovery rate of 0.05 in a later analysis. Linkage disequilibrium might explain the correlated functional status among segregating V segments, but an unknown experimental factor could not be ruled out. The classifier was reported to diagnose cytomegalovirus status with high specificity and sensitivity in both the original cohort and the validation cohort. According to a later genetic analysis, donors in an Asian-associated ancestry cluster had fewer N-insertions in productive TCRs than the approximately 670-donor mean. Presence/absence analyses assumed roughly uniform sequencing depth across donors, an assumption that may not hold. The earlier analysis of some 540 of the donors excluded over 15 rarely observed V segments, including chromosome 9 orphons, because counts were too low. According to the authors, the approach could potentially be generalized to other disease states and immunological phenotypes. While some public TCRs were present in many individuals, most TCR sequences turned up only very rarely across donors. According to a later analysis, TCR association rates differed among HLA loci, with DRB1 alleles showing the most associated TCRs and HLA-C alleles showing the fewest. In an earlier analysis of 587 of the donors, most TCR beta V segments appeared in productive rearrangements about 90% or about 30% of the time, broadly matching IMGT annotations. CMV serostatus was the only immune exposure information available for the cohort. A few of the identified cytomegalovirus-associated TCR beta chains were confirmed in vitro to be specific for cytomegalovirus antigens. Compared with equally common non-associated chains, HLA-associated TCR beta chains in a later analysis were more clonally expanded and had lower generation probabilities. A further reported finding was that TCR beta sequences accurately predicted the HLA-A and HLA-B alleles for most subjects in the first cohort. Because HLA typing was unavailable for some donors at each locus, only the typed subset was used in association tests. V-gene and J-gene trimming of TCR beta chains was associated with a missense DCLRE1C variant in a later genetic analysis, and the association was replicated in an independent cohort. In a later analysis, most CMV-associated TCR beta chains were found to appear HLA-restricted, with HLA associations seemingly driven largely by CMV exposure. In this cohort, only TCR beta chains were sequenced, and detectable features were limited by the absence of alpha or paired-chain data. In the study, approximately 150 TCR beta chains were listed as associated with cytomegalovirus. Because the 87-base-pair reads could not distinguish some IMGT-functional V segments, including TRBV6-2 and TRBV6-3, those segments were excluded. A cluster of highly shared sequence variants was judged likely to be a technical artifact of the sequencing pipeline. Strong co-occurrence of HLA alleles, especially DR and DQ, made assigning TCR associations to individual alleles difficult.

In total, approximately 610 healthy bone marrow donors made up the cohort. All cohort members were sampled while nominally healthy, although unrecorded immune exposures were likely present. The donor tested CMV seronegative, placing the donor among the roughly 350 seronegative members of the cohort. A peripheral blood sample was provided by each donor, and peripheral blood mononuclear cells were used for TCR beta sequencing. The Qiagen DNeasy Blood Extraction Kit was used to extract genomic DNA from the blood cell samples. With respect to this clone: Its cognate antigen has yet to be identified. No base quality information exists; no much larger clone differs at one position.

CDR1 and CDR2 were assigned from the germline V gene as LGHNA and YNFKEQ. V loses 4 bases at its end and J loses 9 bases; junction bases beyond the gene matches: 9. Its CDR3 holds 15 amino acids, cysteine through phenylalanine. Only CDR3 DNA is held: 45 bases, read in frame from base 1. Library generation was performed with the immunoSEQ multiplex PCR assay. For the multiplex PCR, a mixture combining 60 forward primers for TCR Vbeta segments and 13 reverse primers for TCR Jbeta segments was used. A multiplex PCR assay on genomic DNA amplified the CDR3 region of rearranged TCR beta genes. The amplified TCR beta libraries were sequenced on the Illumina HiSeq System as 87-base-pair reads. As for how the authors treated the data: A later analysis counted some 74 million unique TCR beta chains across the 670 or so repertoires, and roughly 11 million of these chains were shared by at least two donors. To remove PCR and sequencing errors, raw reads were error-corrected and collapsed into unique sequences using a nearest-neighbor algorithm that merged closely related sequences. To assign V, D and J gene segments, CDR3 sequences were aligned to IMGT reference sequences. For a sequence to be retained, at least a six-nucleotide match to both a V gene segment and a J gene segment was required. Rearrangements were called productive when the CDR3 lacked stop codons and stayed in frame with V and J; all others were non-productive. Following IMGT convention, CDR3 was defined as the stretch from the second conserved V-encoded cysteine up to the conserved J-encoded phenylalanine. In an earlier analysis of approximately 500 of the donors, sequences lacking an unambiguous match to a single V gene segment were excluded. In an earlier analysis of several hundred of the donors, V segments were called functional above 56.7% productive rearrangements and were called segregating when the between-donor standard deviation exceeded 5%. A statistical classification framework was developed to diagnose cytomegalovirus status using the catalog of TCR beta chain sequences. V and J gene assignment, in a later analysis, came from comparing TCR nucleotide sequences with IMGT/GENE-DB human TR gene sequences. A later analysis assigned CDR3 sequences and most-parsimonious VDJ recombination scenarios with the TCRdist pipeline. In a later analysis, each TCR beta chain was defined by its CDR3 amino acid sequence together with its V-gene family, and reads without a unique V-gene family were excluded. In a later analysis, around 600 highly shared, low-generation-probability nucleotide sequences were removed to address suspected cross-contamination and a sequencing artifact. In a later analysis, a clonal expansion index was calculated for each public chain from normalized within-repertoire ranks of inferred template counts. In a later analysis, generation probabilities were computed using a VDJ recombination model fitted to out-of-frame rearrangements, and the results were checked against IGoR. In a later analysis, TCR-TCR, TCR-HLA and TCR-CMV co-occurrence was scored with hypergeometric tests, and a repertoire-size bias correction was applied to TCR pairs. In a later analysis, false discovery rates were estimated by permuting HLA or CMV assignments 20 times. A later analysis grouped co-occurring TCRs with DBSCAN, adding TCRdist sequence similarity when clustering within HLA-allele-positive subsets. Repertoires with fewer than 30,000 or more than 120,000 public chains, plus five repertoires with anomalous nucleotide sharing, were excluded from co-occurrence clustering. TCRdb carries this immuneACCESS record with in-frame sequences only. Its versions omit some clonotypes, under half of them owing to an unresolved V gene in the studies checked, with the rest unexplained. Clone size and the V and J calls come from that table; the DNA yielded D and trimming. For this sample the table gives about 160,000 clones, of which over 60% were detected only once. Of the sample, approximately 3% falls within the top ten clones.

Sequencing was carried out using PBMCs. The sequence was collected from a woman between 25 and 40 years old in good health and CMV-seronegative. The sequence is built from TRBV4-2 and TRBJ1-2; 12 central bases correspond to TRBD1. In nucleotide form, the sequence is TGTGCCAGCAGCCCCCGGGGGGGACAGGGGGCTAGCTACACCTTC. It translates as CASSPRGGQGASYTF.